The 31 T cell receptor beta chains presented below share a single source sample, sequenced in a study of shared clonotypes between healthy human individuals. TCRdb's table, derived via immunoSEQ multiplex PCR, lists solely in-frame clones and lacks some. The sample has 900,000 to 1,200,000 clones, 70% to 80% seen once. The material sequenced was memory CD4+ T cells from PBMCs. Sample subset: CD45RA-negative fraction. These receptors came from a man younger than 35 in good health. Some clones in this sample may be carry-over from other donors' samples.

V and J are TRBV29-1 and TRBJ2-2; a possible D gene is TRBD1 (5 bases). Trimming cost V 6 bases and J 2 bases, with 16 bases left between them. This CDR3 region has 15 residues. Germline V gene lookup returns CDR1 SQVTM and CDR2 ANQGSEA. CDR3 sequence (DNA): TGCAGCGTCCTGACAGTAGGGGCTAACACCGGGGAGCTGTTTTTT. Translated: CSVLTVGANTGELFF.

This clone was counted a few times. The V call is TRBV30, the J call TRBJ2-1, with 7 bases that match TRBD1. This CDR3 contains 12 residues. In germline, CDR1 is GTSNPN, CDR2 SVGIG (reference sequence). The V segment lost 2 bases and the J segment 6 bases; nucleotides outside the gene matches: 1. Here the CDR3 reads CAWSRQGNEQFF. CDR3 DNA: TGTGCCTGGAGTCGACAGGGCAATGAGCAGTTCTTC.

Points on this clone: Being one base from a much bigger clone, this may be a read error. At the DNA level, this CDR3 is encoded by other sequences in the same sample as well. The chain recombines TRBV2 with TRBJ2-7, with 7 bases fitting TRBD2. J gave up 3 bases and V 4 bases, and 0 bases lay outside the gene matches. The CDR3 length is 12 residues. CDR1 SNHLY and CDR2 FYNNEI come from the germline V gene. The CDR3 region has the DNA TGTGCCAGCAGTGCGGGGGGCTACGAGCAGTACTTC. Encoded protein: CASSAGGYEQYF.

The CDR3 nucleotides are TGTGCCAGCAGCTTAGGGGGGGGCTATGGCTACACCTTC. Translating gives CASSLGGGYGYTF. The V and J genes are TRBV25-1 and TRBJ1-2; TRBD1 might be the D (6 bases). V shed 6 bases and J shed 4 bases, with 12 bases lying between them. CDR3 length equals 13 residues. CDR1 and CDR2 from the germline V gene are MGHDK and SYGVNS.

Here the CDR3 reads CASSALRQGQTSNEQFF. CDR3 nucleotides: TGTGCCAGTAGTGCACTGAGACAGGGTCAAACAAGCAATGAGCAGTTCTTC. The chain recombines TRBV19 with TRBJ2-1; 7 positions agree with TRBD1. Germline V gene lookup returns CDR1 LNHDA and CDR2 SQIVND (reference sequence). V trimming: 5 bases; J trimming: 6 bases; junction bases outside the gene matches: 16. The CDR3 is 17 amino acids.

The chain recombines TRBV19 with TRBJ2-1, with D uncertain. V shed 3 bases and J shed 9 bases, with 15 bases lying between them. Germline loops: CDR1 LNHDA, CDR2 SQIVND (reference sequence). This CDR3 is 14 amino acids long. The CDR3, as DNA: TGTGCCAGTAGTATTTCCATAGAGGTGTTTGAGCAGTTCTTC. Amino acids: CASSISIEVFEQFF.

This chain links TRBV19 with TRBJ2-2; 14 positions match TRBD2. The length of the CDR3 is 16 residues. Germline V gives CDR1 LNHDA, CDR2 SQIVND (reference sequence). V shed 5 bases, J shed 5 bases, and the junction held 4 bases outside the gene matches. CDR3 loop: CASSSGLAGVTGELFF. DNA for the CDR3: TGTGCCAGTAGTTCGGGACTAGCGGGAGTTACCGGGGAGCTGTTTTTT.

This clone has only one observation. The genes are TRBV19 and TRBJ2-7, with 8 bases aligning to TRBD1. The CDR3 extends over 16 amino acids. Germline loops: CDR1 LNHDA, CDR2 SQIVND (reference sequence). Losses at the gene ends were 4 bases for V and 1 base for J; bases not matched to a gene: 9. CDR3 DNA: TGTGCCAGTAGTAGCGCAGGGGGCGTCGTATCCTACGAGCAGTACTTC. It encodes CASSSAGGVVSYEQYF.

The chain's CDR3 is CASIFRAPQSSYEQYF. The CDR3 DNA sequence: TGTGCCAGCATTTTTCGAGCGCCACAAAGCTCCTACGAGCAGTACTTC. The rearrangement joins TRBV2 to TRBJ2-7; no clear D gene. Trimming cost V 7 bases and J 0 bases, with 19 bases left between them. This CDR3 region has 16 residues. Germline lookup yields CDR1 SNHLY and CDR2 FYNNEI.

The chain uses TRBV6-1 and TRBJ1-5; the D is unclear. Between the trimmed V and J ends, which lost 2 bases and 3 bases, there was a span of 20 bases. CDR1 is MNHNS, CDR2 SASEGT, per germline. The CDR3 has 18 amino acids. The DNA of the CDR3 is TGTGCCAGCAGTGAAAATTGGGTGGCCAGTAGGCTCAATCAGCCCCAGCATTTT. This sequence encodes CASSENWVASRLNQPQHF.

The chain links TRBV2 to TRBJ1-2; 7 nucleotides align to TRBD1. Trimming removed 6 bases from V and 4 bases from J; junction bases left unmatched: 8. CDR1 is SNHLY, CDR2 FYNNEI, per germline. The CDR3 runs to 14 residues. CDR3 nucleotides: TGTGCCAGCAGAGAGGACAGGACTGGCTATGGCTACACCTTC. Protein sequence: CASREDRTGYGYTF.

This chain connects TRBV11-2 to TRBJ1-2; D might be TRBD1 (5 bases). CDR3 size: 13 residues. Trimming took 7 bases from V and 8 from J, leaving 17 bases between them. The germline V gene has CDR1 SGHAT and CDR2 FQNNGV. The CDR3 sequence is CASIPGRGRGYTF. CDR3 in DNA: TGTGCCAGCATCCCGGGGCGGGGAAGGGGCTACACCTTC.

This rearrangement joins TRBV6-5 to TRBJ2-7; the D gene is possibly TRBD1 (5 bases). Germline V gene lookup returns CDR1 MNHEY and CDR2 SVGAGI. V lost 1 base and J 7 bases, leaving 14 bases between the germline ends. The CDR3 is made up of 14 amino acids. The DNA of the CDR3 is TGTGCCAGCAGTTACTACAGGACAACTACAGAGCAGTACTTC. Translation gives CASSYYRTTTEQYF.

The chain uses TRBV28 and TRBJ2-7, with 7 nucleotides matching TRBD1. This CDR3 has 14 amino acids. The germline CDR1 and CDR2 sequences are MDHEN and SYDVKM. CDR3 nucleotides: TGTGCGACCAGGGAACAGGGGTCTTCCTACGAGCAGTACTTC. This encodes CATREQGSSYEQYF.

The chain combines TRBV28 with TRBJ1-2, with TRBD1 identical over 9 bases. The germline V gene encodes CDR1 MDHEN and CDR2 SYDVKM. The V gene end was trimmed by 5 bases and the J gene end by 6 bases; junction bases not matched to a gene: 7. This CDR3 spans 14 amino acids. CDR3 protein: CASSPYNRGHGYTF. In nucleotides, the CDR3 is TGTGCCAGCAGTCCCTACAACAGGGGGCATGGCTACACCTTC.

The chain employs TRBV29-1 and TRBJ2-5; 11 positions agree with TRBD2. CDR3 length equals 14 residues. Losses at the gene ends were 6 bases for V and 2 bases for J; bases not matched to a gene: 5. Germline CDR1 SQVTM, CDR2 ANQGSEA. The CDR3 DNA is TGCAGCGTGGGCGGGACTAGCGGACAAGAGACCCAGTACTTC. Its translation is CSVGGTSGQETQYF.

Turning to this clone: This may stem from a read error, because a much larger clone lies one nucleotide away. The identical CDR3 is also encoded by other nucleotide sequences in the sample. The V gene is TRBV28, the J gene TRBJ1-4; D call uncertain. The CDR3 length is 14 residues. The germline CDR1 and CDR2 sequences are MDHEN and SYDVKM. Here the CDR3 reads CASSSFATNEKLFF. The DNA of the CDR3 is TGTGCCAGCAGTTCCTTTGCAACTAACGAAAAACTGTTTTTT.

The chain combines TRBV5-1 with TRBJ2-5; D unclear. Trimming pared 0 bases from V and 0 bases from J, leaving 12 bases between. In germline, CDR1 is SGHRS, CDR2 YFSETQ. CDR3 length: 16 residues. Here the CDR3 DNA reads TGCGCCAGCAGCTTGGACACAGCAGCGTACCAAGAGACCCAGTACTTC. Amino acids: CASSLDTAAYQETQYF.

This clone has a single count. This sequence joins TRBV23-1 and TRBJ2-7; 7 bases map to TRBD1. TRBV23-1 is treated as an ORF (open reading frame) with a function not yet certain. This CDR3 spans 16 amino acids. The V and J ends lost 4 bases and 4 bases, in that order; junction bases with no gene match: 13. The CDR3 loop is CASSLNGNRGLYEQYF. CDR3 coding DNA: TGCGCCAGCAGTCTTAACGGTAACAGGGGCCTTTACGAGCAGTACTTC.

Points on this clone: Within the sample, other DNA sequences also encode this same CDR3. The gene calls are TRBV15 and TRBJ2-1; no firm D call. The germline gives CDR1 LNHNV, CDR2 YYDKDF (reference sequence). The CDR3 is 12 amino acids. The V end lost 1 base, the J end lost 3 bases, and 1 base lay between the germline ends. In DNA, the CDR3 is TGTGCCACCAGCAGAGGCTACAATGAGCAGTTCTTC. It codes for CATSRGYNEQFF.

The V gene is TRBV28, the J gene TRBJ2-7; possible D gene TRBD1, 6 bases. The CDR3 spans 14 residues. CDR1 is MDHEN and CDR2 is SYDVKM in the germline V gene. Trimming took off 7 bases at V and 0 bases at J, with 13 bases between the two ends. As DNA, the CDR3 is TGTGCCAGCATCACGAGGGGGAGCTCCTACGAGCAGTACTTC. This gives the protein CASITRGSSYEQYF.

To note about this clone: The sample holds other DNA sequences that translate to the same CDR3. J is TRBJ2-7 and V is TRBV2; 12 nucleotides align to TRBD2. The CDR3 is 16 residues long. Germline V CDR1 and CDR2: SNHLY, FYNNEI. V lost 7 bases to trimming and J lost 0 bases; unmatched junction nucleotides: 7. Here the CDR3 reads CASTKTSGRSSYEQYF. In DNA, the CDR3 is TGTGCCAGCACCAAAACTAGCGGGAGGAGCTCCTACGAGCAGTACTTC.

There are a few counts of this clone. The chain combines TRBV2 with TRBJ1-6, with D uncertain. Trimming took 8 bases from V and 0 from J, leaving 8 bases between them. There are 14 residues in the CDR3. Looked up from germline, CDR1 is SNHLY and CDR2 is FYNNEI. The chain's CDR3 is CASGESSYNSPLHF. DNA for the CDR3: TGTGCCAGCGGAGAGAGCTCCTATAATTCACCCCTCCACTTT.

The chain employs TRBV27 and TRBJ2-5, with a tentative D call TRBD2 (6 bases). The J call may not be correct, given that the DNA end is closer to TRBJ2-7. Germline V lookup: CDR1 MNHEY, CDR2 SMNVEV (reference sequence). The CDR3 totals 16 residues. The CDR3 reads CASSPLTPGTRYEQYF. The CDR3 coding sequence is TGTGCCAGCAGCCCTCTTACCCCAGGGACTCGGTACGAGCAGTACTTC.

This chain uses TRBV6-5 with TRBJ1-2, with no clear D. Germline values: CDR1 MNHEY, CDR2 SVGAGI. There are 12 residues in the CDR3. V lost 5 bases and J lost 8, with 12 bases in between. CDR3 bases: TGTGCCAGCAGTACAGTTAAGGGCGGCTACACCTTC. It yields the protein CASSTVKGGYTF.

This chain uses TRBV10-3 with TRBJ2-5; 7 nucleotides line up with TRBD2. The J call is uncertain, as TRBJ2-7 better fits the DNA end. Germline V CDR1 and CDR2: ENHRY, SYGVKD. The CDR3 length is 15 residues. The CDR3 loop reads CAISEGVAGAYEQYF. The DNA of the CDR3 is TGTGCCATCAGTGAGGGGGTAGCGGGTGCCTACGAGCAGTACTTC.

This sequence joins TRBV29-1 and TRBJ1-2, with D possibly being TRBD1 (5 bases). Germline V CDR1 and CDR2: SQVTM, ANQGSEA. This CDR3 has 15 residues. V lost 6 bases and J 0 bases, leaving 17 bases between the germline ends. CDR3 nucleotide sequence: TGCAGCGTGCTAGACAGCCTCCAAGCTAACTATGGCTACACCTTC. Translation: CSVLDSLQANYGYTF.

The chain carries TRBV5-1 and TRBJ1-2; no clear D gene. CDR3 size: 13 residues. The germline V and J ends were trimmed by 1 base and 4 bases, with 8 bases remaining between them. Per germline, CDR1 SGHRS and CDR2 YFSETQ. The CDR3 protein is CASSLSQAYGYTF. The CDR3 nucleotides read TGCGCCAGCAGCTTGAGTCAGGCCTATGGCTACACCTTC.

A few counts support this clone. The chain has TRBV6-5 and TRBJ1-1; D is unclear. Germline-derived CDR1 and CDR2 are MNHEY and SVGAGI. The CDR3 extends over 14 amino acids. V was pared by 7 bases and J by 7 bases, with 19 bases between. DNA of the CDR3: TGTGCCAGCACCCGGCGGGCGGGGTCGGGTGAAGCTTTCTTT. It yields the protein CASTRRAGSGEAFF.

The chain is built from TRBV28 and TRBJ2-7, with 7 bases aligning to TRBD1. Trimming took 2 bases from V and 4 from J; bases not matched to a gene: 8. CDR3 length: 15 residues. Germline V gene sequence: CDR1 MDHEN, CDR2 SYDVKM. This CDR3 reads CASSLRTGRGYEQYF. In nucleotides, the CDR3 is TGTGCCAGCAGTTTAAGGACAGGCAGGGGTTACGAGCAGTACTTC.

This rearrangement joins TRBV9 to TRBJ2-7; TRBD2 agrees at 8 bases. CDR3 length equals 15 residues. The trim removed 0 bases at V and 5 bases at J, leaving 7 bases unmatched. Germline assignment: CDR1 SGDLS and CDR2 YYNGEE. The CDR3 sequence is CASSVEPGLAHEQYF. The CDR3 region has the DNA TGTGCCAGCAGCGTAGAACCAGGACTAGCCCACGAGCAGTACTTC.